This T cell receptor beta chain was captured in a study of cytotoxic CD8 clonotypes in ibrutinib-treated CLL (dated by TCRdb to the early 2020s). Concerning the study at large: The cohort was composed of about a dozen relapsed/refractory and approximately 14 treatment-naive patients; IGHV unmutated status was identified in some 17 patients. Responses were partial in around 24 patients and complete in 2; after median about 63 months follow-up, about 14 stayed in remission and roughly twelve progressed. The response samples were drawn at a median of approximately twelve months into treatment, with a range of about 6 to 36 months. Samples averaged 255,043 productive templates and 90,000 to 100,000 productive rearrangements. Longitudinal samples were available for about 30% of the 86 trial participants. Cryopreserved peripheral blood mononuclear cells were obtained before treatment, at response, and at either sustained remission or disease progression. Patients were still on ibrutinib when every remission and progressive disease sample was collected.

A MiSeq instrument was used for deep resolution sequencing, which targeted depths ranging from 1 in 1 million up to 1 in 200,000 T cells, with coverage averaging 10x for each clonotype. The immunoSEQ hsTCRB Kit was used to generate TCR beta libraries. Per the authors' processing: Data were analyzed with ImmunoSEQ Data Assistant and ImmunoSEQ Analyzer, with V, D and J genes assigned per IMGT definitions. Clonality, which ranges from 0 to 1, was calculated as one minus the normalized Shannon entropy of productive rearrangement frequencies. Only overrepresented clonotypes making up at least 0.05% of each patient's repertoire were included in the public clonotype analysis. About a dozen repertoires from age-matched healthy donors, obtained from immuneACCESS, served as clonality controls. Not all clones reach the TCRdb copy of this immuneACCESS table, which keeps in-frame sequences only. Checked studies attribute under half of the gap to unresolved V genes and leave the rest unexplained. The V and J calls and clone size are taken from that table; D and trimming were inferred from the DNA. Present in this sample are 65,000 to 90,000 clones, around 78% of which were seen just once. The ten most abundant clones make up more than 35% of the sample.

Taken from cysteine to phenylalanine, the CDR3 has 17 residues. The only DNA kept is the CDR3, 51 bases in frame from the first base. From the germline V gene, CDR1 is SGHVS and CDR2 is FNYEAQ. V lost 2 bases and J lost 2 bases; the stretch between them is 15 bases long. This specimen's time point label, interpreted: around 25 months on ibrutinib. Roughly 2 micrograms of genomic DNA were extracted from cryopreserved PBMCs for TCR beta library preparation. Longitudinal blood samples from CLL patients on ibrutinib monotherapy were analyzed using high-throughput TCR beta sequencing. The patients took part in an open-label, single-center phase 2 trial of ibrutinib monotherapy. Overall study outcomes, separate from this receptor: Baseline clonality was found to be higher than that of age-matched healthy donors and was strongly correlated with circulating CD8+ T-cell counts. Clonality rose at ibrutinib response, remained stable during sustained remission, and dropped back toward baseline at progression. Public clonotypes were rare and either contracted or stayed stable during treatment, and the rise in clonality at ibrutinib response reflected the expansion of private clonotypes. Sustained-remission and progressing patients did not have matched sampling times, and lymph node repertoires were not examined.

Concerning this clone itself: Its antigen remains undetermined. There are no base qualities to consult, and no much larger clone falls within one base.

The material was PBMCs, obtained after 24 months of ibrutinib treatment. This sequence uses TRBV7-6 and TRBJ2-2; a weak D assignment points to TRBD2 (5 bases agree). The TCR originated in a human donor with chronic lymphocytic leukemia. The sequence in DNA is TGTGCCAGCAGCTTATTCCGGGAAATGGGTAACACCGGGGAGCTGTTTTTT. It codes for CASSLFREMGNTGELFF.